This TCR beta chain came from a study of shared clonotypes between healthy human individuals. Study-level results: Generally, naive subsets came out with larger estimated richness than memory subsets.

Concerning this clone: The target antigen is unknown.

Profiling relied on immunoSEQ multiplex PCR, and the TCRdb table lists in-frame clones only, not all of them. The sample records more than 400,000 clones, 90% to 97% being singletons. Adult donors, all healthy and HIV-negative, had no recent acute infections or vaccinations. Caucasian adults residing in Nashville, Tennessee made up all the donors. This CDR3 has 15 residues. Trimming pared 3 bases from V and 4 bases from J, leaving 16 bases between. Germline V gene lookup returns CDR1 WSHSY and CDR2 SAAADI. The sequencing input was naive CD4+ T cells sorted from blood. Subset in this sample: CD45RA+ positively selected. The chain couples TRBV10-2 to TRBJ2-7, with D possibly being TRBD2 (5 bases). The receptor was derived from a woman younger than 45 in good health. CDR3 sequence: CASSDPASSLYEQYF. The CDR3 DNA reads as TGCGCCAGCAGTGACCCCGCTAGCAGCCTTTACGAGCAGTACTTC.